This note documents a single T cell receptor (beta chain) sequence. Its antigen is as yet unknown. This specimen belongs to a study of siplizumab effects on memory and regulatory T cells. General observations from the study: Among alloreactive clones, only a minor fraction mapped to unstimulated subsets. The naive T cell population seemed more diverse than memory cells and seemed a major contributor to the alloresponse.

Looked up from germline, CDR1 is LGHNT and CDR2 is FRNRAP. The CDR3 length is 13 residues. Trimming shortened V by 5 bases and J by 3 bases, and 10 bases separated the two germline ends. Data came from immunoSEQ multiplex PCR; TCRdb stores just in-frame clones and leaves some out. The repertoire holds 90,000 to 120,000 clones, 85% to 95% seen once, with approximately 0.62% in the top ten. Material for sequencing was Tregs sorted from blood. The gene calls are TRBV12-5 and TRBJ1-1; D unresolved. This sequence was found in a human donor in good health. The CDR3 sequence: CASGPDWDTEAFF. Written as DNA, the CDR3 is TGTGCTAGTGGTCCGGACTGGGACACTGAAGCTTTCTTT.